The 14 T cell receptor beta chains listed next were all sequenced from one sample in a study of T cells in localized non-small cell lung cancer. Repertoires were generated with immunoSEQ multiplex PCR, while TCRdb's copy carries only in-frame clones and drops some. The table shows tens of thousands of clones, with approximately 87% occurring only once. The specimen comprised PBMCs, sampled before any cancer treatment. The receptors were gathered from a woman aged 40 to 75 with stage II squamous cell lung carcinoma.

CDR3 nucleotide sequence: TGTGCCAGCAGTTTAAGGGGGAACACTGAAGCTTTCTTT. As protein: CASSLRGNTEAFF. The chain couples TRBV28 to TRBJ1-1, with D maybe TRBD1 (5 bases). The CDR3 is 13 residues long. Trimming removed 2 bases from V and 1 base from J, with 5 bases in between. Germline CDR1 and CDR2: MDHEN and SYDVKM.

The chain links TRBV10-3 to TRBJ1-2; 11 bases agree with TRBD1. CDR3 length equals 15 residues. Per the germline V gene, CDR1 is ENHRY and CDR2 is SYGVKD. The V and J ends lost 4 bases and 5 bases, in that order; junction bases with no gene match: 6. CDR3 coding DNA: TGTGCCATCAGTGGGACAGGGGGCGATAGGTATGGCTACACCTTC. This codes for CAISGTGGDRYGYTF.

The chain links TRBV30 to TRBJ1-6, with TRBD1 matching over 8 bases. The CDR3 runs 15 residues. V shed 4 bases and J 9 bases; nucleotides not matched to a gene: 11. The germline V gene has CDR1 GTSNPN and CDR2 SVGIG (reference sequence). The CDR3: CAWMGQDRAFSPLHF. CDR3 bases: TGTGCCTGGATGGGCCAGGACAGGGCCTTTTCACCCCTCCACTTT.

The CDR3 DNA is TGTGCCAGTGCCTTTGATACCAACGTCCTGACTTTC. This sequence encodes CASAFDTNVLTF. The chain employs TRBV7-9 and TRBJ2-6, with D hard to call. This CDR3 region has 12 residues. V was trimmed by 9 bases and J by 8 bases, leaving 11 bases between them. Per germline, CDR1 SEHNR and CDR2 FQNEAQ (reference sequence). The full variable domain, in which reference TRBV7-9 and TRBJ2-6 provide the parts outside the CDR3, is DTGVSQNPRHKITKRGQNVTFRCDPISEHNRLYWYRQTLGQGPEFLTYFQNEAQLEKSRLLSDRFSAERPKGSFSTLEIQRTEQGDSAMYLCASAFDTNVLTFGAGSRLTVL.

The rearrangement uses TRBV6-6 and TRBJ1-2; no clear D gene. This CDR3 is 13 amino acids long. V lost 4 bases and J 4 bases, leaving 10 bases between the germline ends. Germline loops: CDR1 MNHNY, CDR2 SVGAGI (reference sequence). The CDR3, as DNA: TGTGCCAGCAGTTCATCCCCAGCCTATGGCTACACCTTC. It encodes CASSSSPAYGYTF.

The chain is built from TRBV9 and TRBJ2-3, with D possibly matching TRBD2 (6 bases). The V gene's germline CDR1 is SGDLS and CDR2 YYNGEE. The V end lost 3 bases, the J end lost 3 bases, and 14 bases lay between the germline ends. The CDR3 loop spans 15 amino acids. The CDR3 DNA follows: TGTGCCAGCAGCGCCCAAGCCGGGACTACAGATACGCAGTATTTT. Protein sequence: CASSAQAGTTDTQYF.

The chain uses TRBV28 and TRBJ1-2, with a tentative D call TRBD1 (5 bases). V was pared by 10 bases and J by 5 bases, with 8 bases between. The CDR3 contains 10 residues. Germline V lookup: CDR1 MDHEN, CDR2 SYDVKM. The CDR3 here is CATGGYGYTF. CDR3 DNA sequence: TGTGCCACGGGGGGTTATGGCTACACCTTC.

This clone was counted a few times. The chain recombines TRBV14 with TRBJ1-1; D gene unclear. Germline loops: CDR1 SGHDN, CDR2 FVKESK. Trimming took off 2 bases at V and 10 bases at J, with 8 bases between the two ends. The CDR3 contains 11 residues. CDR3 bases: TGTGCCAGCAGCCAATTTGATGGAGCTTTCTTT. Its protein is CASSQFDGAFF.

V is TRBV9 and J is TRBJ2-2, with TRBD2 identical over 9 bases. Germline V gene lookup returns CDR1 SGDLS and CDR2 YYNGEE. V trimming: 5 bases; J trimming: 2 bases; junction bases outside the gene matches: 7. This CDR3 comprises 16 residues. CDR3 sequence reads: CASSLSGRGNTGELFF. CDR3 DNA sequence: TGTGCCAGCAGTCTTAGCGGGAGAGGTAACACCGGGGAGCTGTTTTTT.

V is TRBV18 and J is TRBJ2-7; D is unresolved. Deletions cut 2 bases from V and 5 bases from J, with 13 bases between. CDR1 and CDR2 from the germline V gene are KGHSH and LQKENI. The CDR3 totals 14 residues. The CDR3 nucleotides are TGTGCCAGCTCACCAGGCTTCTTAGGGCACGAGCAGTACTTC. It codes for CASSPGFLGHEQYF.

The V call is TRBV19, the J call TRBJ2-2; 10 nucleotides align to TRBD2. The V segment lost 7 bases and the J segment 6 bases; nucleotides outside the gene matches: 5. The CDR3 covers 14 residues. Germline CDR1 LNHDA, CDR2 SQIVND (reference sequence). CDR3 coding DNA: TGTGCCAGTAATAAAGCGGGAGGGCCCGGGGAGCTGTTTTTT. Amino acids: CASNKAGGPGELFF.

The chain carries TRBV5-1 and TRBJ1-1; perhaps TRBD1 as D (5 bases). Germline values: CDR1 SGHRS, CDR2 YFSETQ. CDR3 size: 15 residues. V dropped 6 bases and J dropped 4 bases, with 19 bases sitting between them. Written as DNA, the CDR3 is TGCGCCAGCACCCCCTTGGGGCAGGCGGGCACTGAAGCTTTCTTT. This gives the protein CASTPLGQAGTEAFF.

The chain recombines TRBV28 with TRBJ1-4; 11 bases match TRBD1. The CDR3 covers 17 residues. Germline CDR1 is MDHEN and CDR2 is SYDVKM. The V segment lost 2 bases and the J segment 5 bases; nucleotides outside the gene matches: 7. The CDR3 region has the DNA TGTGCCAGCAGTTTACAGATCGGACAGGGGGCGAATGAAAAACTGTTTTTT. This sequence encodes CASSLQIGQGANEKLFF. The full variable domain, completed using reference TRBV28 and TRBJ1-4, is DVKVTQSSRYLVKRTGEKVFLECVQDMDHENMFWYRQDPGLGLRLIYFSYDVKMKEKGDIPEGYSVSREKKERFSLILESASTNQTSMYLCASSLQIGQGANEKLFFGSGTQLSVL.

This rearrangement joins TRBV9 to TRBJ2-7; 9 nucleotides line up with TRBD1. Germline-derived CDR1 and CDR2 are SGDLS and YYNGEE. The junction had 7 bases not matched to a gene; V was cut back by 4 bases and J by 5 bases. CDR3 size: 14 residues. The CDR3 is CASSTSTGGHEQYF. The CDR3 DNA sequence: TGTGCCAGCAGCACTTCAACAGGGGGCCACGAGCAGTACTTC.